This entry lists 21 T cell receptor beta chains sequenced from one sample in a study of cytomegalovirus exposure and HLA in healthy donors. Profiling relied on immunoSEQ multiplex PCR, and the TCRdb table lists in-frame clones only, not all of them. Of 200,000 or so clones in the sample, approximately 82% were seen once. The sample consisted of PBMCs. These receptors all stem from a woman in her thirties in good health and CMV-seropositive.

In regard to this clone: Other nucleotide sequences from this sample produce the same CDR3. V and J are TRBV5-1 and TRBJ1-1; D gene ambiguous. Trimming stripped 0 bases from V and 0 bases from J, with 6 bases between. The CDR3 totals 14 residues. Germline CDR1 and CDR2: SGHRS and YFSETQ. In DNA, the CDR3 is TGCGCCAGCAGCTTGGGGACTATGAACACTGAAGCTTTCTTT. Translated, it gives CASSLGTMNTEAFF.

The chain couples TRBV29-1 to TRBJ2-7; 12 nucleotides align to TRBD2. The CDR3 runs 14 residues. V trimming: 7 bases; J trimming: 5 bases; junction bases outside the gene matches: 9. The germline V gene has CDR1 SQVTM and CDR2 ANQGSEA. In DNA, the CDR3 is TGCAGCGCTATAACTAGCGGGAGGTGGAACGAGCAGTACTTC. This encodes CSAITSGRWNEQYF.

The chain carries TRBV27 and TRBJ2-6; TRBD1 matches at 7 bases. J gave up 1 base and V 7 bases, and 7 bases lay outside the gene matches. The CDR3 loop spans 16 amino acids. Germline V gene lookup returns CDR1 MNHEY and CDR2 SMNVEV (reference sequence). CDR3 sequence reads: CASMPQGVSGANVLTF. CDR3 DNA sequence: TGTGCCAGCATGCCGCAGGGGGTATCTGGGGCCAACGTCCTGACTTTC. The full variable domain, in which reference TRBV27 and TRBJ2-6 provide the parts outside the CDR3, is EAQVTQNPRYLITVTGKKLTVTCSQNMNHEYMSWYRQDPGLGLRQIYYSMNVEVTDKGDVPEGYKVSRKEKRNFPLILESPSPNQTSLYFCASMPQGVSGANVLTFGAGSRLTVL.

The V and J genes are TRBV7-9 and TRBJ1-2, with D perhaps TRBD1 (5 bases). The germline V gene has CDR1 SEHNR and CDR2 FQNEAQ (reference sequence). The CDR3 sequence is 15 residues long. V was trimmed by 5 bases and J by 6 bases, leaving 19 bases between them. CDR3 sequence (DNA): TGTGCCAGCAGCCCGGACACGCCCGGCGTCGATGGCTACACCTTC. This gives the protein CASSPDTPGVDGYTF.

The chain uses TRBV21-1 and TRBJ1-5. TRBV21-1 is annotated as a pseudogene. The CDR3 length is 14 residues. The CDR3 region is CASSNGPGVQPQHF. In DNA, the CDR3 is TGTGCCAGCAGCAATGGGCCGGGGGTACAGCCCCAGCATTTT.

The gene calls are TRBV6-5 and TRBJ2-5; a possible D gene is TRBD2 (6 bases). CDR1 MNHEY and CDR2 SVGAGI come from the germline V gene. The germline V and J ends were trimmed by 6 bases and 0 bases, with 11 bases remaining between them. This CDR3 is 14 amino acids long. The CDR3 protein is CASSSGTYQETQYF. The CDR3 DNA sequence: TGTGCCAGCAGCTCGGGGACTTACCAAGAGACCCAGTACTTC.

The chain is built from TRBV30 and TRBJ2-7; 8 nucleotides align to TRBD1. This CDR3 spans 16 amino acids. CDR1 is GTSNPN and CDR2 is SVGIG in the germline V gene (reference sequence). V lost 2 bases to trimming and J lost 6 bases; unmatched junction nucleotides: 15. In DNA form, the CDR3 reads TGTGCCTGGAGTTTAATCGGTACAGGGGGTAAGTCCGAGCAGTACTTC. It translates to CAWSLIGTGGKSEQYF.

V is TRBV29-1 and J is TRBJ1-1; D perhaps matches TRBD1 (6 bases). The germline V and J ends were trimmed by 0 bases and 10 bases, with 15 bases remaining between them. The CDR3 loop spans 13 amino acids. Germline assignment: CDR1 SQVTM and CDR2 ANQGSEA. The chain's CDR3 is CSVEDLPGGRAFF. CDR3 coding DNA: TGCAGCGTTGAAGATCTCCCGGGGGGCCGAGCTTTCTTT.

Comment on this clone: The junction shows a germline mismatch at one end, possibly a read error. The chain has TRBV7-7 and TRBJ2-1; 9 nucleotides line up with TRBD2. The V gene's germline CDR1 is SSHAT and CDR2 FNYEAQ (reference sequence). The CDR3 is made up of 14 amino acids. CDR3 in amino acids: CASSAAGGATEQFF. The CDR3 nucleotides read TGTGCTAGCAGCGCCGCGGGGGGGGCAACTGAGCAGTTCTTC.

The V gene is TRBV2, the J gene TRBJ2-1, with D possibly matching TRBD1 (6 bases). The CDR3 has 14 residues. CDR1 is SNHLY, CDR2 FYNNEI, per germline. V was clipped by 5 bases and J by 0 bases, with 8 bases between them. CDR3 nucleotide sequence: TGTGCCAGCAGTACAGGGTTCTCCTACAATGAGCAGTTCTTC. Its translation: CASSTGFSYNEQFF.

The chain recombines TRBV6-1 with TRBJ2-1; D might be TRBD2 (6 bases). The CDR3 loop spans 13 amino acids. The germline V gene has CDR1 MNHNS and CDR2 SASEGT. V lost 3 bases, J lost 7 bases, and 10 bases lay in between. The CDR3, as DNA: TGTGCCAGCAGTGAGACTAGACCAAATGAGCAGTTCTTC. Translation: CASSETRPNEQFF.

V gene TRBV5-4 combines with J gene TRBJ2-3; the D is unclear. Deletions cut 3 bases from V and 2 bases from J, with 7 bases between. The length of the CDR3 is 13 residues. Germline CDR1 SGHNT, CDR2 YYREEE (reference sequence). CDR3 coding DNA: TGTGCCAGCAGCTCGACTTCCACAGATACGCAGTATTTT. Protein product: CASSSTSTDTQYF.

In this sample, this clone turned up many times. J is TRBJ2-3 and V is TRBV7-3; tentative D call: TRBD1 (6 bases). The CDR3 length is 13 residues. V lost 5 bases to trimming and J lost 8 bases, with 14 bases between them. Germline-derived CDR1 and CDR2 are SGHTA and FQGTGA. CDR3 in DNA: TGTGCCAGCAGCCCACTCAGGGGCGGTACGCAGTATTTT. It yields the protein CASSPLRGGTQYF.

In this sample, this clone turned up a few times. The rearrangement joins TRBV30 to TRBJ1-2, with no clear D. The CDR3 consists of 13 residues. Germline V lookup: CDR1 GTSNPN, CDR2 SVGIG (reference sequence). Trimming pared 0 bases from V and 3 bases from J, leaving 8 bases between. CDR3 DNA: TGTGCCTGGAGTGTACTCCTGGACTATGGCTACACCTTC. Encoded protein: CAWSVLLDYGYTF.

This rearrangement joins TRBV6-6 to TRBJ2-3, with 11 bases fitting TRBD2. This CDR3 has 15 amino acids. Germline CDR1 is MNHNY and CDR2 is SVGAGI (reference sequence). The trim removed 6 bases at V and 2 bases at J, leaving 4 bases unmatched. CDR3 sequence (DNA): TGTGCCAGCAGGGGACTAGCGGCACACACAGATACGCAGTATTTT. Encoded protein: CASRGLAAHTDTQYF.

V usage is TRBV5-1 and J usage is TRBJ2-5, with TRBD1 identical over 8 bases. The CDR3 is made up of 14 amino acids. Per the germline V gene, CDR1 is SGHRS and CDR2 is YFSETQ. After removal of 4 bases from V and 2 bases from J, the junction contained 4 bases not matched to a gene. The CDR3 is CASSAQGAQETQYF. Here the CDR3 DNA reads TGCGCCAGCAGCGCCCAGGGGGCTCAAGAGACCCAGTACTTC.

The V call is TRBV6-6, the J call TRBJ1-5; D remains ambiguous. Germline loops: CDR1 MNHNY, CDR2 SVGAGI (reference sequence). CDR3 length: 14 amino acids. Trimming stripped 2 bases from V and 6 bases from J, with 11 bases between. CDR3 region: CASSYKRAPQPQHF. DNA for the CDR3: TGTGCCAGCAGTTACAAGAGGGCCCCTCAGCCCCAGCATTTT.

The CDR3 sequence: CSVEARQPGSWEQFF. DNA of the CDR3: TGCAGCGTTGAAGCTAGGCAGCCGGGATCGTGGGAGCAGTTCTTC. V and J are TRBV29-1 and TRBJ2-1, with D possibly matching TRBD2 (5 bases). With 1 base removed from V and 10 bases from J, the gap between germline ends came to 20 bases. This CDR3 is 15 amino acids long. Per germline, CDR1 SQVTM and CDR2 ANQGSEA.

The chain carries TRBV6-6 and TRBJ2-7, with a tentative D call TRBD2 (6 bases). V was pared by 6 bases and J by 5 bases, with 17 bases between. The CDR3 runs 14 residues. In germline, CDR1 is MNHNY, CDR2 SVGAGI (reference sequence). In DNA form, the CDR3 reads TGTGCCAGCAGAAGTCCTCAGGGACTTAACGAGCAGTACTTC. Amino acid sequence: CASRSPQGLNEQYF.

V usage is TRBV5-4 and J usage is TRBJ2-7; D may be TRBD2 (5 bases). The germline gives CDR1 SGHNT, CDR2 YYREEE (reference sequence). CDR3 length equals 14 residues. V lost 4 bases, J lost 0 bases, and 11 bases lay in between. In DNA form, the CDR3 reads TGTGCCAGCAGCCGGGATATTGTCTCCTACGAGCAGTACTTC. Translated, it gives CASSRDIVSYEQYF.

The chain employs TRBV9 and TRBJ1-2, with D hard to call. Per germline, CDR1 SGDLS and CDR2 YYNGEE. The CDR3 loop spans 15 amino acids. V was cut by 0 bases and J by 3 bases, with 12 bases left in between. The CDR3 coding sequence is TGTGCCAGCAGCGTAGGTGTTGAGGTCCACTATGGCTACACCTTC. This translates into CASSVGVEVHYGYTF.